This is a list of T cell receptor beta chains from one sample in a study of OX40 agonist ivuxolimab in advanced cancers. Data came from immunoSEQ multiplex PCR; TCRdb stores just in-frame clones and leaves some out. The data show around 48,000 clones, 70% to 90% seen once. The source was CD4+ or CD8+ T cells sorted from blood, collected in a trial of the OX40 agonist ivuxolimab. The receptors come from an adult with an advanced solid tumor such as melanoma, head and neck, liver or kidney cancer. The CDR3 runs from the conserved cysteine through the conserved F or W. D genes are given only for firm matches.

J gene | D gene | V gene | CDR3 DNA | CDR3 protein
TRBJ2-2 | NA | TRBV28 | TGTGCCAGTTTACTAGGGGGCACCGGGGAGCTGTTTTTT | CASLLGGTGELFF
TRBJ2-2 | NA | TRBV7-9 | TGTGCCAGCAGCTTAGACCTAGCGGAGGGGGACGGGGAGCTGTTTTTT | CASSLDLAEGDGELFF
TRBJ1-2 | NA | TRBV7-9 | TGTGCCAGCAGCCCGCCGACGTTCTATGGCTACACCTTC | CASSPPTFYGYTF
TRBJ2-1 | NA | TRBV7-2 | TGTGCCAGCAGACGCGACAATGAGCAGTTCTTC | CASRRDNEQFF
TRBJ2-5 | NA | TRBV7-6 | TGTGCCAGCAGCTTAGAAGTTAGTGGGGGAGAGACCCAGTACTTC | CASSLEVSGGETQYF
TRBJ2-1 | TRBD2 | TRBV6-5 | TGTGCCAGCAGTCCGGGACTAGTCTACAATGAGCAGTTCTTC | CASSPGLVYNEQFF
TRBJ2-7 | NA | TRBV28 | TGTGCCAGCACGAGTGGGGGAGGCTACGAGCAGTACTTC | CASTSGGGYEQYF
TRBJ1-5 | TRBD1 | TRBV5-1 | TGCGCCAGCAGCCAAGAACCGGGACAGGACAATCAGCCCCAGCATTTT | CASSQEPGQDNQPQHF
TRBJ2-3 | TRBD2 | TRBV5-6 | TGTGCCAGCAGCTTGGTCCTCTCTCGCGGGAGGATAGATACGCAGTATTTT | CASSLVLSRGRIDTQYF
TRBJ2-1 | TRBD2 | TRBV7-2 | TGTGCCAGCAGCTCTGGACTAGCCCCCTCAAGGGAGCAGTTCTTC | CASSSGLAPSREQFF
TRBJ1-1 | NA | TRBV6-5 | TGTGCCAGCTCATCGGAAAACGGGGTGGCTTTCTTT | CASSSENGVAFF
TRBJ2-1 | NA | TRBV4-2 | TGTGCCAGCAGCCAAGTGTGGGGGGGCACCACTAGGTACAATGAGCAGTTCTTC | CASSQVWGGTTRYNEQFF
TRBJ2-5 | TRBD2 | TRBV5-4 | TGTGCCAGCAGCGCCCGGACTAGCGGAGAGACCCAGTACTTC | CASSARTSGETQYF
TRBJ2-6 | NA | TRBV28 | TGTGCCAGCAACATACAAATCTCTGGGGCCAACGTCCTGACTTTC | CASNIQISGANVLTF
TRBJ2-7 | TRBD1 | TRBV2 | TGTGCCGGAGGGACAGGGAGCTCCTACGAGCAGTACTTC | CAGGTGSSYEQYF
TRBJ2-3 | TRBD2 | TRBV11-2 | TGTGCCAGCAGCCCCATATCGGGGGGGTTGGAAACGCAGTATTTT | CASSPISGGLETQYF
TRBJ2-7 | NA | TRBV7-2 | TGTGCCAGCAGCTTGGAGGCATCCCGAGGGGAGCAGTACTTC | CASSLEASRGEQYF